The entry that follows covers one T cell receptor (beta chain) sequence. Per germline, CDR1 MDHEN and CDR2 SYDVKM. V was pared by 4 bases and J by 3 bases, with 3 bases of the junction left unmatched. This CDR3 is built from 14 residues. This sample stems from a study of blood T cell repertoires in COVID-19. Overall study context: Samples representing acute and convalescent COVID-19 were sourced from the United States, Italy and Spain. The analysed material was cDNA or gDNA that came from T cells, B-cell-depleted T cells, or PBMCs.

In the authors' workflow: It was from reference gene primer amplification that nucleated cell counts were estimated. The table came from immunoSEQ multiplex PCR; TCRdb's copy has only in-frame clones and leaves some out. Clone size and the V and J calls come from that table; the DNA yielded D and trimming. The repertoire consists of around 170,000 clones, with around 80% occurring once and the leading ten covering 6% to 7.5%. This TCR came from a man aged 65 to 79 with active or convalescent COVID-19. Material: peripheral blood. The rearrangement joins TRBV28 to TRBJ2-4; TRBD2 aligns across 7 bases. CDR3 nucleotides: TGTGCCAGCAGTTCAGGGACTATCAAAAACATTCAGTACTTC. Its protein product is CASSSGTIKNIQYF.